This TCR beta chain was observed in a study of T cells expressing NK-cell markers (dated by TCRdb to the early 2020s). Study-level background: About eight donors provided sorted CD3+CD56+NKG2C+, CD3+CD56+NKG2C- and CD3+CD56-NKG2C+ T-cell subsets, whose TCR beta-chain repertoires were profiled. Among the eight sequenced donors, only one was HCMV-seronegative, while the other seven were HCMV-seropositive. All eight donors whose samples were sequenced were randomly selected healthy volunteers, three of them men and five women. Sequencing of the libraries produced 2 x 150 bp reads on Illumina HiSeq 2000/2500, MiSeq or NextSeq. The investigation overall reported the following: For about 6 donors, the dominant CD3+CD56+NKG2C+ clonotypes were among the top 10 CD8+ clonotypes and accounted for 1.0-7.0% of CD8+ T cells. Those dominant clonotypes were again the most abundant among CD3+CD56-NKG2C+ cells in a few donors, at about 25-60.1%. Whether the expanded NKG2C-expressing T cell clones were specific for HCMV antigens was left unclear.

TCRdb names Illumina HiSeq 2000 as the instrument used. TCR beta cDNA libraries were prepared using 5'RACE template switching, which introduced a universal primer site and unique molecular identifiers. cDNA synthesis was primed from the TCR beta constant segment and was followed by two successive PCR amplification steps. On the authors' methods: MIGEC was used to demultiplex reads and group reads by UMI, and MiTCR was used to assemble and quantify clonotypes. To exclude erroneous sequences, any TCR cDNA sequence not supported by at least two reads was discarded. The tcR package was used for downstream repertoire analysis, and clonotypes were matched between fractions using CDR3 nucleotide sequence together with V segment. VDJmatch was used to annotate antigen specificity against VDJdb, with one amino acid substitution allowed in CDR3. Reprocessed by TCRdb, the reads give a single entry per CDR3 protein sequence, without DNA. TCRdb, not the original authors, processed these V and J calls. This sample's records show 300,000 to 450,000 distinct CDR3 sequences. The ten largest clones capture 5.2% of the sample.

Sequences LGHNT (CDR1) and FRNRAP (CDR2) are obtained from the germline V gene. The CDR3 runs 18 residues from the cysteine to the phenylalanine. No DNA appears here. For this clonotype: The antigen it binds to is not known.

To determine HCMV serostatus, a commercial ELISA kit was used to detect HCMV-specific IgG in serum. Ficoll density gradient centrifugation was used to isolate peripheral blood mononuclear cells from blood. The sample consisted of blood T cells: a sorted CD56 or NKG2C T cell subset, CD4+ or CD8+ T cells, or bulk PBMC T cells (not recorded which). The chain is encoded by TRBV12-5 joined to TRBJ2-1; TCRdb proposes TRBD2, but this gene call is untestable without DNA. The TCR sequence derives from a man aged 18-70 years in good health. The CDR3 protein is CASGLGLAGNPSYNEQFF. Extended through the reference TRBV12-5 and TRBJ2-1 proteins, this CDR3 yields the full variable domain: DARVTQTPRHKVTEMGQEVTMRCQPILGHNTVFWYRQTMMQGLELLAYFRNRAPLDDSGMPKDRFSAEMPDATLATLKIQPSEPRDSAVYFCASGLGLAGNPSYNEQFFGPGTRLTVL.